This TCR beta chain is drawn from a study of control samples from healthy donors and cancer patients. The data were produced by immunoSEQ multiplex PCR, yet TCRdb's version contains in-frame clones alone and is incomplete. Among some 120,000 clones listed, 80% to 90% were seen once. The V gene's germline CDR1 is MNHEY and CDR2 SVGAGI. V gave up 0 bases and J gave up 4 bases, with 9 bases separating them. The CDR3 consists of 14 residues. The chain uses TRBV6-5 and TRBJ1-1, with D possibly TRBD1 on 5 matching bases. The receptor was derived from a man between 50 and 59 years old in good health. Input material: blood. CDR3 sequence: CASSYSPGTTEAFF. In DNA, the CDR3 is TGTGCCAGCAGTTACTCGCCAGGGACCACTGAAGCTTTCTTT.